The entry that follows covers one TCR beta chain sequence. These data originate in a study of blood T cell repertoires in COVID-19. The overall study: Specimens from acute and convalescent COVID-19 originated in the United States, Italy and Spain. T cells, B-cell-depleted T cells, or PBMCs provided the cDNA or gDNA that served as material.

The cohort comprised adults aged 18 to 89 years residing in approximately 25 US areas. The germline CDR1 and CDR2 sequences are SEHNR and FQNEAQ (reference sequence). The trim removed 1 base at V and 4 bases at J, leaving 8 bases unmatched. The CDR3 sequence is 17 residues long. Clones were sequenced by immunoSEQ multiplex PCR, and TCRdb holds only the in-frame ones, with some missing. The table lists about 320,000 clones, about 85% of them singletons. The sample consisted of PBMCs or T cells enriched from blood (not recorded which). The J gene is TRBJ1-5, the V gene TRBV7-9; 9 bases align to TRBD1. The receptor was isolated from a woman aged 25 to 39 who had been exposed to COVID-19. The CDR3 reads CASSLEFRDRVNQPQHF. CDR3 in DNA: TGTGCCAGCAGCTTAGAATTTCGGGACAGGGTAAATCAGCCCCAGCATTTT.